The clone carrying this T cell receptor (beta chain) has only a few counts. This specimen belongs to a study of identical twins. The length of the CDR3 is 15 residues. V dropped 4 bases and J dropped 7; count of bases not matched to a gene: 9. TCRdb re-derived calls from the 5' RACE reads in MiXCR, one entry per CDR3 protein. The sample includes some 1,600,000 distinct CDR3 sequences, about 31% of them seen just once. Sequencing was carried out using cord blood. This TCR was recovered from a newborn girl in good health. This chain connects TRBV12-3 or TRBV12-4 to TRBJ2-1; 8 bases match TRBD1. In DNA form, the CDR3 reads TGTGCCAGCAGTTCCGACAGGGGTCGGTGGAATGAGCAGTTCTTC. It encodes CASSSDRGRWNEQFF.